The 20 T cell receptor beta chains listed next were all sequenced from one sample in a study of blood T cells in healthy people across ages. Then a second PCR, running about 7 to 11 cycles, was carried out with a sample-barcoded 5' primer and a J-beta primer mix. TCRdb re-called the 5' RACE reads through MiXCR, storing one row per CDR3 protein. The sample yields approximately 810,000 distinct CDR3 sequences, about 30% seen once. Sequenced material: blood. All receptors derive from a woman older than 75 in good health.

This clonotype showed up many times. This chain links TRBV6-5 with TRBJ2-4; TRBD1 matches 7 bases. This CDR3 has 15 amino acids. Unmatched junction bases numbered 6, after V lost 5 bases and J lost 2 bases. Germline V lookup: CDR1 MNHEY, CDR2 SVGAGI. CDR3 in amino acids: CASSRTGVPKNIQYF. Written as DNA, the CDR3 is TGTGCCAGCAGTCGAACAGGGGTCCCCAAAAACATTCAGTACTTC.

In its sample, this clonotype was seen a few times. This rearrangement joins TRBV2 to TRBJ2-3; 12 bases map to TRBD2. There are 17 residues in the CDR3. V lost 0 bases to trimming and J lost 4 bases; unmatched junction nucleotides: 5. Germline CDR1 SNHLY, CDR2 FYNNEI. CDR3 coding DNA: TGTGCCAGCAGTGAAGCCTACCGGACTAGCGGGGCAGATACGCAGTATTTT. Translating it yields CASSEAYRTSGADTQYF.

With regard to this clonotype: Compared with germline, one end of the junction differs, possibly owing to a read error. The V call is TRBV20-1, the J call TRBJ1-5; possibly TRBD1 for D (5 bases). Germline CDR1 DFQATT, CDR2 SNEGSKA (reference sequence). The CDR3 extends over 16 amino acids. CDR3 residues: CSATGPGNSGNPPQHF. CDR3 sequence (DNA): TGCAGTGCAACGGGGCCTGGAAATTCTGGCAATCCGCCCCAGCATTTT.

The table lists this clonotype with many counts. The chain has TRBV4-3 and TRBJ1-2; perhaps TRBD1 as D (5 bases). Germline V gene data show CDR1 as LGHNA and CDR2 as YSLEER. V was clipped by 2 bases and J by 8 bases, with 15 bases between them. The CDR3 runs 14 residues. The CDR3 coding sequence is TGCGCCAGCAGCCAAAAGGGAAGGGGAGGAGGCTACACCTTC. Translation: CASSQKGRGGGYTF.

The sample holds a few counts of this clonotype. The chain links TRBV20-1 to TRBJ1-2; perhaps TRBD1 as D (5 bases). Trimming removed 4 bases at V and 7 bases at J, with 13 bases between. The CDR3 covers 12 residues. CDR1 is DFQATT and CDR2 is SNEGSKA in the germline V gene (reference sequence). The CDR3, as DNA: TGCAGTGCTATCGTCCAGGGTGGTGGCTACACCTTC. The encoded protein is CSAIVQGGGYTF.

This clonotype has a count of ten or more. The rearrangement joins TRBV5-1 to TRBJ2-3, with D hard to call. Germline V CDR1 and CDR2: SGHRS, YFSETQ. There are 13 residues in the CDR3. Trimming took 3 bases from V and 2 from J, leaving 7 bases between them. This CDR3 is CASSWTHTDTQYF. CDR3 in DNA: TGCGCCAGCAGCTGGACGCACACAGATACGCAGTATTTT.

The table lists this clonotype with many counts. This sequence joins TRBV12-3 or TRBV12-4 and TRBJ2-6; TRBD1 or TRBD2 may be the D gene (5 bases each). V gave up 5 bases and J gave up 0 bases, with 11 bases separating them. The CDR3 is 16 residues long. The CDR3 is CASSTGPYSGANVLTF. CDR3 coding DNA: TGTGCCAGCAGTACGGGGCCCTACTCTGGGGCCAACGTCCTGACTTTC.

This clonotype was detected many times. V is TRBV14 and J is TRBJ1-6; possible D gene TRBD1, 5 bases. V was clipped by 1 base and J by 7 bases, with 20 bases between them. The CDR3 sequence is 18 residues long. Germline CDR1 reads SGHDN; CDR2 reads FVKESK. CDR3 residues: CASSQVNLRTGGNSPLHF. As DNA, the CDR3 is TGTGCCAGCAGCCAAGTAAATTTAAGAACAGGAGGGAATTCACCCCTCCACTTT.

The chain employs TRBV7-2 and TRBJ1-5, with 7 positions matching TRBD1. This CDR3 comprises 15 residues. CDR1 is SGHTA and CDR2 is FQGNSA in the germline V gene. V trimming: 0 bases; J trimming: 6 bases; junction bases outside the gene matches: 5. This chain's CDR3 is CASSLARGRIQPQHF. CDR3 nucleotide sequence: TGTGCCAGCAGCTTAGCGAGGGGGCGGATTCAGCCCCAGCATTTT. Full variable domain (remainder filled in from reference TRBV7-2 and TRBJ1-5): GAGVSQSPSNKVTEKGKDVELRCDPISGHTALYWYRQSLGQGLEFLIYFQGNSAPDKSGLPSDRFSAERTGGSVSTLTIQRTQQEDSAVYLCASSLARGRIQPQHFGDGTRLSIL.

The V and J genes are TRBV4-2 and TRBJ1-1; D is possibly TRBD1 (5 bases). The CDR3 is made up of 14 amino acids. Trimming took 6 bases from V and 11 from J, leaving 22 bases between them. Germline lookup yields CDR1 LGHNA and CDR2 YNFKEQ. CDR3 in amino acids: CASSQFGGSIRAFF. The CDR3 DNA follows: TGTGCCAGCAGTCAATTCGGGGGATCTATTAGGGCTTTCTTT.

This clonotype was observed at least ten times. The CDR3 here is CASRGQGVNEQFF. The CDR3 DNA follows: TGTGCCAGTAGGGGACAGGGGGTAAATGAGCAGTTCTTC. The chain joins TRBV19 to TRBJ2-1; 11 bases match TRBD1. The CDR3 contains 13 residues. Looked up from germline, CDR1 is LNHDA and CDR2 is SQIVND (reference sequence). V was pared by 6 bases and J by 7 bases, with 2 bases of the junction left unmatched.

The chain combines TRBV6-5 with TRBJ1-5, with TRBD1 matching over 8 bases. The CDR3 totals 17 residues. Trimming at V came to 0 bases and at J to 5 bases, leaving 9 bases not matched to a gene. Per germline, CDR1 MNHEY and CDR2 SVGAGI. This CDR3 is CASSYSWTGFSDQPQHF. In DNA form, the CDR3 reads TGTGCCAGCAGTTACTCCTGGACAGGGTTTTCGGATCAGCCCCAGCATTTT.

The sample holds a few counts of this clonotype. This sequence joins TRBV15 and TRBJ1-1, with TRBD1 as a possible D gene (5 bases). The CDR3 extends over 16 amino acids. V lost 0 bases, J lost 3 bases, and 14 bases lay in between. Per the germline V gene, CDR1 is LNHNV and CDR2 is YYDKDF (reference sequence). The CDR3 region is CATSRDLGTLDTEAFF. The CDR3 nucleotides are TGTGCCACCAGCAGAGATTTAGGGACTTTGGACACTGAAGCTTTCTTT.

The chain recombines TRBV12-3 or TRBV12-4 with TRBJ2-5, with D hard to call. The ends were cut back, 1 base at V and 11 bases at J, with 8 bases in the middle. This CDR3 spans 11 amino acids. The CDR3 protein is CASSLGTVQYF. The CDR3 nucleotides read TGTGCCAGCAGTTTAGGCACGGTGCAGTACTTC.

This clonotype was observed a handful of times. The chain uses TRBV12-3 or TRBV12-4 and TRBJ2-2, with TRBD2 matching 10 bases. This CDR3 has 17 amino acids. V trimming: 5 bases; J trimming: 5 bases; junction bases outside the gene matches: 11. CDR3 coding DNA: TGTGCCAGCAGTGAACCCAGCGGGGGGGCAAATACCGGGGAGCTGTTTTTT. It specifies CASSEPSGGANTGELFF.

V usage is TRBV7-9 and J usage is TRBJ2-1, with 9 nucleotides matching TRBD1. The CDR3 consists of 15 residues. V was clipped by 6 bases and J by 12 bases; unmatched bases: 15. In germline, CDR1 is SEHNR, CDR2 FQNEAQ (reference sequence). CDR3 DNA: TGTGCCAGCAGATTCCCAGGGACAGGGAAGGATGGGCAGTTCTTC. This translates into CASRFPGTGKDGQFF.

This clonotype was seen only a few times. It may be a read error: a sequence one base away is much more abundant. The J gene is TRBJ2-1, the V gene TRBV20-1; 15 positions agree with TRBD2. Germline trimming cut 7 bases from V and 7 bases from J; bases unmatched to any gene: 8. Germline values: CDR1 DFQATT, CDR2 SNEGSKA (reference sequence). This CDR3 spans 15 amino acids. CDR3 in amino acids: CSGTSGGAGRNEQFF. The CDR3 DNA is TGCAGTGGGACTAGCGGGGGGGCCGGTAGAAATGAGCAGTTCTTC.

In this sample, this clonotype turned up many times. DNA of the CDR3: TGTGCCAGCACCCCATGGCCAGGGGACTACGAGCAGTACTTC. It encodes CASTPWPGDYEQYF. V and J are TRBV5-6 and TRBJ2-7; possible D gene TRBD1, 6 bases. This CDR3 is built from 14 residues. The V and J ends lost 6 bases and 3 bases respectively, with 16 bases between them. Looked up from germline, CDR1 is SGHDT and CDR2 is YYEEEE.

In its sample, this clonotype was seen a few times. Given a much more abundant clone one base away, this may be a read error. The J gene is TRBJ2-1, the V gene TRBV24-1, with D tentatively TRBD1 (6 bases). Near its end, the DNA agrees better with TRBJ2-7, so the J call may be wrong. This CDR3 region has 14 residues. Germline V gene data show CDR1 as KGHDR and CDR2 as SFDVKD. In DNA form, the CDR3 reads TGTGCCACCAGTGATTTCCAGGGGTTCAATGAGCAGTACTTC. It is translated as CATSDFQGFNEQYF.

This clonotype was found many times. The chain has TRBV20-1 and TRBJ2-7, with 7 bases aligning to TRBD2. The CDR3 length is 14 residues. Unmatched junction bases numbered 9, after V lost 6 bases and J lost 1 base. Germline V CDR1 and CDR2: DFQATT, SNEGSKA (reference sequence). For the CDR3, the DNA is TGCAGTGCGAGCGGGAACACTGCTTCCTACGAGCAGTACTTC. Its protein is CSASGNTASYEQYF.